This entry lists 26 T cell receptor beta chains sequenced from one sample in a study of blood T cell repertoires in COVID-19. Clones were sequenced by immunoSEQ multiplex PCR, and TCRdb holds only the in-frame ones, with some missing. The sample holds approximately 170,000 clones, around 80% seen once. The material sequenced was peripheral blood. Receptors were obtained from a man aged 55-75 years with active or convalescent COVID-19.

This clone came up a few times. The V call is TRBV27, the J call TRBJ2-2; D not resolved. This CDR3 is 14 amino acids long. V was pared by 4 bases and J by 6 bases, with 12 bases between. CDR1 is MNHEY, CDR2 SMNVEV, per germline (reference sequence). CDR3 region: CASSSPPVSGELFF. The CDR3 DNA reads TGTGCCAGCAGTTCTCCGCCGGTCTCCGGGGAGCTGTTTTTT.

CDR3 nucleotides: TGTGCCACCAGTGAACCCGGACAGGGTTGGGAGACCCAGTACTTC. Amino acids: CATSEPGQGWETQYF. The chain has TRBV24-1 and TRBJ2-5; 8 nucleotides line up with TRBD1. Germline trimming cut 4 bases from V and 5 bases from J; bases unmatched to any gene: 8. This CDR3 has 15 amino acids. Germline loops: CDR1 KGHDR, CDR2 SFDVKD.

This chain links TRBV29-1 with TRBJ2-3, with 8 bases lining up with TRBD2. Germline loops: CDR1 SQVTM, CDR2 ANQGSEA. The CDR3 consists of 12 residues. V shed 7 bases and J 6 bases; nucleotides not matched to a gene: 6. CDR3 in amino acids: CSASGSDDTQYF. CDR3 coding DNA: TGCAGCGCCAGCGGGAGTGACGATACGCAGTATTTT.

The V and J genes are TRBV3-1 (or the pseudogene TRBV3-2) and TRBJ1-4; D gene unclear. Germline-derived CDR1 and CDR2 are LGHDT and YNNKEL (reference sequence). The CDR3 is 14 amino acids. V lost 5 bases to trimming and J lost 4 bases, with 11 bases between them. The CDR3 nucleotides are TGTGCCAGCAGCTTTCACCGGGATAATGAAAAACTGTTTTTT. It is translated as CASSFHRDNEKLFF.

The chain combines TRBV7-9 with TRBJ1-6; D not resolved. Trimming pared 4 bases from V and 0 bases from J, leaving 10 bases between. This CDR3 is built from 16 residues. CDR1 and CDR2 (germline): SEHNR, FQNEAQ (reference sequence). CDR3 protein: CASSSDGVSYNSPLHF. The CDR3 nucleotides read TGTGCCAGCAGCTCGGACGGGGTCTCCTATAATTCACCCCTCCACTTT.

The CDR3 here is CASSQRTSGGAGSYNEQFF. Here the CDR3 DNA reads TGCGCCAGCAGCCAACGGACTAGCGGGGGGGCCGGGTCCTACAATGAGCAGTTCTTC. The rearrangement links TRBV4-1 to TRBJ2-1, with TRBD2 matching 15 bases. The V gene's germline CDR1 is MGHRA and CDR2 YSYEKL. The CDR3 has 19 residues. J was trimmed by 1 base and V by 2 bases; bases with no gene match: 6.

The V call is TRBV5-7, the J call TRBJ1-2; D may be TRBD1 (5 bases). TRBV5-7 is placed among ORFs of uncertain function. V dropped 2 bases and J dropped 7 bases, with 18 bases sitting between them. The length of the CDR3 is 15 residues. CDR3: CASSLNLGRAFGYTF. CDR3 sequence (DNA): TGTGCCAGCAGCTTAAATCTTGGCAGGGCGTTTGGCTACACCTTC.

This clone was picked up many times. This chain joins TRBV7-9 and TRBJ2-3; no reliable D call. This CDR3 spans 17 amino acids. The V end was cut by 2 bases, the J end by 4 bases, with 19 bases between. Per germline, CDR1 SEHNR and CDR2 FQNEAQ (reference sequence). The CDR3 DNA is TGTGCCAGCAGCTTACGTTCTTCGGTTTATGTCGCAGATACGCAGTATTTT. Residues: CASSLRSSVYVADTQYF.

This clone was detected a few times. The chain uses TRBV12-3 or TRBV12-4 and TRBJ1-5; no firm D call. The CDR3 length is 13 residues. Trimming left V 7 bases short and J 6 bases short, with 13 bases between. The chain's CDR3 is CASTPNFGQPQHF. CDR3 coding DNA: TGTGCCAGCACCCCAAATTTCGGTCAGCCCCAGCATTTT.

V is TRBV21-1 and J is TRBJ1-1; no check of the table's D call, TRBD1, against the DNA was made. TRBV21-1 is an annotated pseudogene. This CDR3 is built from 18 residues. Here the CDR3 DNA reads TGTGCCAGCAGGTTACAGGGGGCGAGGAGTGGATGGAACACTGAAGCTTTCTTT. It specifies CASRLQGARSGWNTEAFF.

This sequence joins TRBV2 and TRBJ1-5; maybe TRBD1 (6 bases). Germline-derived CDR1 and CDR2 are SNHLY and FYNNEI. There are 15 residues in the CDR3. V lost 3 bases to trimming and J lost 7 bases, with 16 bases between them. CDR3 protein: CASSEGGLGGQPQHF. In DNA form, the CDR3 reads TGTGCCAGCAGTGAGGGGGGGCTAGGAGGGCAGCCCCAGCATTTT. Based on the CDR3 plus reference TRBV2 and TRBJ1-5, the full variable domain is EPEVTQTPSHQVTQMGQEVILRCVPISNHLYFYWYRQILGQKVEFLVSFYNNEISEKSEIFDDQFSVERPDGSNFTLKIRSTKLEDSAMYFCASSEGGLGGQPQHFGDGTRLSIL.

This chain's CDR3 is CASSADRVSYEQYF. CDR3 nucleotide sequence: TGTGCCAGCAGCGCCGACAGAGTATCCTACGAGCAGTACTTC. V and J are TRBV7-2 and TRBJ2-7, with D possibly being TRBD1 (5 bases). CDR1 and CDR2 from the germline V gene are SGHTA and FQGNSA. Deletions cut 5 bases from V and 1 base from J, with 12 bases between. The CDR3 consists of 14 residues.

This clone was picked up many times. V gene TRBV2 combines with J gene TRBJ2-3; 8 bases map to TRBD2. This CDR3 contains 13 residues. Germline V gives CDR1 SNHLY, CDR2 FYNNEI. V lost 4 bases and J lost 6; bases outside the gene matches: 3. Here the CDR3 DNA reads TGTGCCAGCAGTGGGGCGGGGGGCGATACGCAGTATTTT. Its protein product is CASSGAGGDTQYF.

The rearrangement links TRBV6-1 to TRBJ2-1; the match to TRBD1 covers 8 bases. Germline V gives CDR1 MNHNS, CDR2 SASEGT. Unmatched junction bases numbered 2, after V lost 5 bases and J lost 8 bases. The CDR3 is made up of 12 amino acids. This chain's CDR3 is CASSPGGHEQFF. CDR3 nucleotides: TGTGCCAGCAGTCCAGGGGGCCATGAGCAGTTCTTC.

This CDR3 is CASTPEGIEQFF. CDR3 coding DNA: TGTGCCAGCACCCCTGAGGGAATTGAGCAGTTCTTC. J is TRBJ2-1 and V is TRBV5-5; a weak D match, TRBD2 (5 bases). Trimming took 6 bases from V and 9 from J, leaving 13 bases between them. The CDR3 has 12 amino acids. Germline V gene data show CDR1 as SGHKS and CDR2 as YYEKEE (reference sequence).

DNA for the CDR3: TGTGCCAGTAGCAAATACCGGGACGGAGCCTCGGGGGATGGCTACACCTTC. Its protein product is CASSKYRDGASGDGYTF. The chain recombines TRBV19 with TRBJ1-2, with D possibly matching TRBD1 (5 bases). This CDR3 is 17 amino acids long. V lost 6 bases and J lost 6, with 26 bases in between. From germline, CDR1 is LNHDA and CDR2 SQIVND (reference sequence).

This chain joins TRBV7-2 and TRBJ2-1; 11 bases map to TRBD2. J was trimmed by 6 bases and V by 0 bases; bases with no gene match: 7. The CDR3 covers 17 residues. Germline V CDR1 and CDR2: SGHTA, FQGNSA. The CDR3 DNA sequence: TGTGCCAGCAGCTTAGCTCCGGGGCTAGCGGGAGGCAATGAGCAGTTCTTC. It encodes CASSLAPGLAGGNEQFF.

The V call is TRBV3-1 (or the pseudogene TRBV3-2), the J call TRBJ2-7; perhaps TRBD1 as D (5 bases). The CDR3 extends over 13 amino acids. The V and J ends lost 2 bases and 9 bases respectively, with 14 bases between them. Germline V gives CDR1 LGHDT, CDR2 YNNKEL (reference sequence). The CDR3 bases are TGTGCCAGCAGCCAATTACCCTGGGGCCTGCAGTACTTC. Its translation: CASSQLPWGLQYF.

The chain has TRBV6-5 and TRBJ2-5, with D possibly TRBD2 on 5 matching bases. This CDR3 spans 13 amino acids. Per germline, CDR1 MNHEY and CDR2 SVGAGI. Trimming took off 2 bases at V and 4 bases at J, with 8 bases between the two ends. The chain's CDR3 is CASSYRAGETQYF. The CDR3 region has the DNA TGTGCCAGCAGTTACAGGGCGGGAGAGACCCAGTACTTC.

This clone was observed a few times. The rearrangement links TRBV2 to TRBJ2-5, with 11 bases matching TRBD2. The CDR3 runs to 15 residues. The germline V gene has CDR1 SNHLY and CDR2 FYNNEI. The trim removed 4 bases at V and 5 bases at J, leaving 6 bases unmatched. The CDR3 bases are TGTGCCAGCAGTGGGATTAGCGGGGGGGCGGAGACCCAGTACTTC. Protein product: CASSGISGGAETQYF.

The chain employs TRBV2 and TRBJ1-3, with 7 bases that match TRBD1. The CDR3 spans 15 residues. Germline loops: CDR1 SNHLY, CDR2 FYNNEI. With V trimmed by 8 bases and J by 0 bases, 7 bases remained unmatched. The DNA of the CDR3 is TGTGCCAGCCAGGGACAGCCCAGCTCTGGAAACACCATATATTTT. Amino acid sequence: CASQGQPSSGNTIYF.

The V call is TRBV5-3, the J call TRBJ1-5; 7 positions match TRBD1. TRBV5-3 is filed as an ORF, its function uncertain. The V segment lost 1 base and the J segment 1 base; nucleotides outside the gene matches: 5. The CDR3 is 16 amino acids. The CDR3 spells CARSLRDRRSNQPQHF. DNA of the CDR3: TGTGCCAGAAGCTTGCGGGACAGACGGAGCAATCAGCCCCAGCATTTT.

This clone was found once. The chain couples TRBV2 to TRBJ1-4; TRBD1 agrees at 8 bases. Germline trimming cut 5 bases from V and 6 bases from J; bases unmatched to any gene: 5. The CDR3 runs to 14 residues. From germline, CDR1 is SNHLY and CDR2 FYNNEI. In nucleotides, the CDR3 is TGTGCCAGCAGTACAGGGGGAGAGCATGAAAAACTGTTTTTT. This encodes CASSTGGEHEKLFF. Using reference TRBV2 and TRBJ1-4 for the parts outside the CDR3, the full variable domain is EPEVTQTPSHQVTQMGQEVILRCVPISNHLYFYWYRQILGQKVEFLVSFYNNEISEKSEIFDDQFSVERPDGSNFTLKIRSTKLEDSAMYFCASSTGGEHEKLFFGSGTQLSVL.

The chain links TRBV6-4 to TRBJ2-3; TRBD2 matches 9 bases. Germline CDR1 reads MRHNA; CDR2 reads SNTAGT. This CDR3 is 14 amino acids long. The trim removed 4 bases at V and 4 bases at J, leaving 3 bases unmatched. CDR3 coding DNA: TGTGCCAGCAGTGTTAGCGGGGGTTCAGATACGCAGTATTTT. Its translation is CASSVSGGSDTQYF.

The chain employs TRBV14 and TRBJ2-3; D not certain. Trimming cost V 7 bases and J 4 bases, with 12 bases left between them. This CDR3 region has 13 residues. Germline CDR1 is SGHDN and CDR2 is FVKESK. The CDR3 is CASNSVEADTQYF. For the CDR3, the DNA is TGTGCCAGCAACTCAGTAGAGGCAGATACGCAGTATTTT.

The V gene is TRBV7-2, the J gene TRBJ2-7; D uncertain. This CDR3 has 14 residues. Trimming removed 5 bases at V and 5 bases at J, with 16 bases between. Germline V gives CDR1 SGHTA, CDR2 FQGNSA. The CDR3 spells CASSPAPPTHEQYF. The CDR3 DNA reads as TGTGCCAGCAGCCCAGCGCCCCCTACTCACGAGCAGTACTTC.